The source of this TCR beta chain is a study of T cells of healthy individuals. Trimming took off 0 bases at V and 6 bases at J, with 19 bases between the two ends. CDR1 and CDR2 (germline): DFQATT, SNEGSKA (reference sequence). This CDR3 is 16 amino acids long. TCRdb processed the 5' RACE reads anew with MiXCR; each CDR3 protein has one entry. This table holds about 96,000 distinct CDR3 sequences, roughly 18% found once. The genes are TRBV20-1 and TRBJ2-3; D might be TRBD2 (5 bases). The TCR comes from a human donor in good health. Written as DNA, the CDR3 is TGCAGTGCTAGAGATCGATCCGGGGTTAGAGGGGATACGCAGTATTTT. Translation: CSARDRSGVRGDTQYF.